A selection of T cell receptor beta chains follows, all from one sample in a study of T cell changes during pregnancy in multiple sclerosis. The table came from immunoSEQ multiplex PCR; TCRdb's copy has only in-frame clones and leaves some out. The table lists about 61,000 clones, over 85% of them singletons. The sample was CD8+ T cells from peripheral blood mononuclear cells, taken in the third trimester of pregnancy. The source is a female donor with multiple sclerosis, enrolled in a pregnancy study. Both conserved end residues are part of each CDR3. Each record gives: V gene, CDR3 protein.

>TRBV5-4
CASEILSDRRKNTEAFF
>TRBV4-1
CASSQTGGGNEQYF
>TRBV5-1
CASSLWTSGIEYNEQFF
>TRBV4-1
CASSQDRGLNQPQHF
>TRBV6-5
CASSYGTGSGNTIYF
>TRBV21-1
CASSKDQRSSTGELFF
>TRBV27
CASSSQGVGSYEQYF
>TRBV7-9
CASSARDREETQYF
>TRBV7-9
CASSPQDRHKNIQYF
>TRBV27
CASSLYSGTDYGYTF
>TRBV7-3
CASSPGTGANEQFF
>TRBV27
CASSSLAARLAKNIQYF
>TRBV27
CASSLSTLSQIGFDEQYF
>TRBV4-2
CASSQVREGTGELFF
>TRBV29-1
CSVDTGTGGGYTF
>TRBV5-1
CASSLRNGEAEAFF
>TRBV27
CASSTRDRYTGELFF
>TRBV27
CASSPRERSTYEQYF
>TRBV30
CAWERLAGVNEQFF
>TRBV28
CASSLFRGQGVWAEAFF
>TRBV6-1
CASSDFSVMGQGAGEQFF
>TRBV28
CASSPPGLVAAMNTGELFF
>TRBV5-6
CASSLGGTGAYEQYF
>TRBV30
CAWSVGLAIYEQYF
>TRBV7-5
CVRSCRVHLNTGELFF
>TRBV30
CAWRNRDSSYEQYF
>TRBV19
CASSLSGPYEQYF
>TRBV28
CASSLGDSWNTEAFF
>TRBV5-1
CASSLALQGGSTEAFF
>TRBV5-4
CASSWGQYTEAFF
>TRBV5-1
CASSSGYEQYF
>TRBV19
CASTRGYNEQFF
>TRBV19
CATIPVQGARAFF
>TRBV6-6
CASRQGNTEAFF
>TRBV28
CASLKPSGNTEAFF
>TRBV23-1
CASSQKWASGSTPEQYF
>TRBV9
CASSETSGSAYEQYF
>TRBV19
CASSIGGIGDGYTF
>TRBV6-6
CASSRGRGAFDEQFF
>TRBV7-6
CASSLETTGSYEQYF
>TRBV5-4
CASSLAIGSSYNEQFF
>TRBV7-9
CASTNTGKTLFTEAFF
>TRBV19
CASSIAQGASHTEAFF
>TRBV29-1
CSVDRGSVNEQYF
>TRBV28
CDSPANEQETQYF
>TRBV4-3
CASSQDWTGATGELFF
>TRBV7-3
CASSLNPGLAADTQYF
>TRBV4-2
CASSQDPIRLAGTSTDTQYF